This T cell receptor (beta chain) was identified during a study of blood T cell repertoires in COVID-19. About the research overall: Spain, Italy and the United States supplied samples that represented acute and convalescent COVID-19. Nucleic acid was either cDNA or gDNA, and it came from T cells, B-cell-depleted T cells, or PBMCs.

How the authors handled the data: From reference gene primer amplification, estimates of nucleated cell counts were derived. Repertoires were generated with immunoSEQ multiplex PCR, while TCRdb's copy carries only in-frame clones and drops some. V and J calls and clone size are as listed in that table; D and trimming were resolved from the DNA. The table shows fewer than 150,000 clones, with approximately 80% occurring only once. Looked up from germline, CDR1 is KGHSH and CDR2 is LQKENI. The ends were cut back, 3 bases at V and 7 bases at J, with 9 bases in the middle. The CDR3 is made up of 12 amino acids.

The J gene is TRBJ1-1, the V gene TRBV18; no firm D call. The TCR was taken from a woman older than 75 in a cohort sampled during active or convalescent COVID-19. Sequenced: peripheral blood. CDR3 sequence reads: CASSPTGSEAFF. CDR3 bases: TGTGCCAGCTCACCTACGGGAAGTGAAGCTTTCTTT. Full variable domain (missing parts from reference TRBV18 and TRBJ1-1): NAGVMQNPRHLVRRRGQEARLRCSPMKGHSHVYWYRQLPEEGLKFMVYLQKENIIDESGMPKERFSAEFPKEGPSILRIQQVVRGDSAAYFCASSPTGSEAFFGQGTRLTVV.